This T cell receptor (beta chain) was recovered during a study of molecular identifiers for immune sequencing clone quantification. Study-level points and caveats: Barcodes shared by identical TCR molecules could lead to underestimated sizes of highly expanded clones. Among around 1 million naive cells, spiked Jurkat TCR RNA from a single cell was reportedly detectable.

This clonotype was recorded at least ten times. What it binds is not known. TCR libraries were built in bulk with a published protocol and specific TCR primers. TCRdb recomputed calls from the PCR reads with MiXCR, one row per CDR3 protein. The data hold about 640,000 distinct CDR3 sequences, with 20% observed a single time. Trimming stripped 0 bases from V and 5 bases from J, with 12 bases between. The CDR3 loop spans 14 amino acids. Germline V gene data show CDR1 as GTSNPN and CDR2 as SVGIG (reference sequence). Source material: naive CD8+ T cells from blood, with Jurkat cell RNA spiked in. Subset noted: FACS-sorted CD8+CD4-CCR7+CD45RA+ naive T cells. The rearrangement uses TRBV30 and TRBJ2-3, with D possibly being TRBD1 (5 bases). This receptor was obtained from a human donor in good health. Some libraries in this study had Jurkat cell RNA spiked in. The CDR3 loop is CAWSVGQGQDTQYF. In DNA form, the CDR3 reads TGTGCCTGGAGTGTAGGGCAGGGTCAAGATACGCAGTATTTT.